This TCR beta chain comes out of a study of PD-1 blockade in classical Hodgkin lymphoma. Indicated time point: cycle 4 day 1 (C4D1), after around six weeks of nivolumab. Each of the patients experienced relapse following autologous stem cell transplantation, and their brentuximab vedotin exposure differed. Investigators isolated CD4+ T cells from thawed PBMCs through magnetic negative selection. This clone was seen more than once but under ten times. Its antigen is not known. The table came from immunoSEQ multiplex PCR; TCRdb's copy has only in-frame clones and leaves some out. The data contain some 27,000 clones, about four fifths of them singletons. With V trimmed by 6 bases and J by 3 bases, 7 bases remained unmatched. Germline CDR1 MNHEY, CDR2 SVGAGI. The CDR3 has 15 residues. Broader study findings: In CD4+ cells, TCR diversity went up significantly by C4D1, but in CD8+ cells it did not.

The J gene is TRBJ2-7, the V gene TRBV6-5; 11 nucleotides line up with TRBD2. This material consisted of CD4+ T cells from blood, taken before the fourth cycle of nivolumab. This clonotype was sampled from a human donor with classical Hodgkin lymphoma. The CDR3 coding sequence is TGTGCCAGCAGCCCTACTAGCGGGGGCTACTACGAGCAGTACTTC. It yields the protein CASSPTSGGYYEQYF.